The T cell receptor beta chain described here comes from a study of CD8 T cells in Susac syndrome (dated by TCRdb to 2018 to 2020). Some background on the complete study: Repertoire sequencing was used to test whether CD8+ T cell activation and differentiation in Susac syndrome was antigen driven. Study-level results and caveats: The number of individuals in the TCR sequencing and HLA analysis was recognized as being relatively small.

Trimming costs V 7 bases and J 1 base, and their ends lie 7 bases apart. Inclusive of the bounding cysteine and phenylalanine, the CDR3 is 11 residues long. Only CDR3 DNA remains: 33 bases, in frame from the first base. Per the germline V gene, SQVTM is the CDR1 and ANQGSEA is the CDR2. RNA was extracted with the RNeasy kit and about 0.5 to 1 ug was reverse transcribed using random hexamers. The immunoSEQ multiplex PCR assay, covering 54 Vbeta and 13 Jbeta segments, was used to amplify TCR beta CDR3 regions. PCR amplification bias was corrected using a synthetic template baseline for primer optimization and computational correction. Per the authors' processing: Reads were assigned to V, D and J genes according to IMGT and analyzed in immunoSEQ Analyzer, with only productive sequences retained. To calculate clonality, Shannon entropy was normalized by log2 of the number of productive unique sequences and then subtracted from one. For each patient and control, public and private clones were evaluated within the 100 most prevalent clones. Clones were defined as Susac-specific when absent from the healthy and MS cohorts, from about 1,100 published viral clones and from other ImmuneACCESS disease sequences. The public reads were quality trimmed at Q25 with fastp and then assembled into clones with MiXCR by TCRdb, keeping productive beta chains. Under each unique CDR3 protein, matching rows form one entry showing the most common genes and DNA. In this record, the V and J calls reflect TCRdb's handling and not the investigators' own analysis. For this sample there are 110,000 or so distinct CDR3 sequences; 85% to 95% appear just once. The ten largest clones represent under 0.095% of the sample.

Peripheral blood CD8+ and CD4+ T cells from healthy donors, Susac syndrome patients and multiple sclerosis patients were profiled using high-throughput TCR beta sequencing. Treatment-naive patients with stable or active relapsing-remitting disease fulfilling revised McDonald criteria were used as multiple sclerosis controls. CD8+ TEMRA cells were enriched by FACS, while bulk CD8+ and CD4+ T cells were purified by magnetic negative isolation. Blood was drawn into EDTA tubes, processed within 24 hours, and PBMCs were isolated by density gradient centrifugation. PBMCs intended for TCR sequencing were frozen in liquid nitrogen and were later thawed in a 37 degrees C water bath. A purity of at least 90% was achieved for sorted or isolated CD4+, CD8+ and CD8+ TEMRA cells. Turning to this clonotype: Its binding antigen is unknown. No clone much larger than this one lies a single base away; base qualities are absent.

Sample: CD4+ T cells from PBMCs. The receptor was derived from a human donor with multiple sclerosis. This sequence uses TRBV29-1 and TRBJ1-1; the D gene cannot be named for sure. This receptor has the CDR3 CSGLENTEAFF. The DNA reads TGCAGCGGCTTAGAGAACACTGAAGCTTTCTTT.